This T cell receptor (beta chain) stems from a study of T-cell memory formation after mild COVID-19. TCRdb fed the 5' RACE reads into MiXCR, producing one record per CDR3 protein. The data hold approximately 350,000 distinct CDR3 sequences, with around 30% observed a single time. CDR1 and CDR2 (germline): SGHAT, FQNNGV. Trimming took 4 bases from V and 4 from J; bases not matched to a gene: 6. This CDR3 spans 15 amino acids. This clonotype was seen only a few times. V and J are TRBV11-2 and TRBJ1-1; 10 bases agree with TRBD1. This TCR was recovered from an adult woman who had mild COVID-19 (a few samples of this study predate the infection). Cell type and time point are not known. Sequencing used PBMCs or a T cell subset sorted from them (not recorded which). In DNA, the CDR3 is TGTGCCAGCAGCTCCTCGGACAGGGGGACCACTGAAGCTTTCTTT. Its translation is CASSSSDRGTTEAFF.